Below are 4 T cell receptor beta chains sequenced from a single sample in a study of beta chain features in type 1 diabetes. Expressed TCRB transcripts were sequenced because the isolated RNA had all been reverse transcribed beforehand. Using immunoSEQ multiplex PCR, the repertoire was profiled, and TCRdb retains in-frame clones only, with some absent. In the table there are under 950,000 clones, 17% of which are singletons. Sequencing was performed on naive CD4+ T cells from blood. Receptors were obtained from a young woman in good health.

The rearrangement uses TRBV9 and TRBJ2-2; no clear D gene. The CDR3 totals 13 residues. With 6 bases removed from V and 5 bases from J, the gap between germline ends came to 11 bases. Germline values: CDR1 SGDLS, CDR2 YYNGEE. The CDR3 DNA reads TGTGCCAGCACCGCCGGCATGACCGGGGAGCTGTTTTTT. Protein product: CASTAGMTGELFF.

This clone was counted between two and nine times. V gene TRBV7-9 combines with J gene TRBJ2-1; maybe TRBD2 (5 bases). Germline V gives CDR1 SEHNR, CDR2 FQNEAQ (reference sequence). The V end lost 4 bases, the J end lost 10 bases, and 29 bases lay between the germline ends. This CDR3 is built from 18 residues. Written as DNA, the CDR3 is TGTGCCAGCAGCTCCATACCGAGACTAAGGACTTGGGCCGCAGAGCAGTTCTTC. The encoded protein is CASSSIPRLRTWAAEQFF. Complete variable domain (other parts from reference TRBV7-9 and TRBJ2-1): DTGVSQNPRHKITKRGQNVTFRCDPISEHNRLYWYRQTLGQGPEFLTYFQNEAQLEKSRLLSDRFSAERPKGSFSTLEIQRTEQGDSAMYLCASSSIPRLRTWAAEQFFGPGTRLTVL.

This clone appeared a few times. This chain uses TRBV6-5 with TRBJ1-2; no firm D call. V lost 4 bases to trimming and J lost 5 bases, with 11 bases between them. From germline, CDR1 is MNHEY and CDR2 SVGAGI. The CDR3 has 13 residues. The CDR3 sequence is CASSSHDGYGYTF. DNA for the CDR3: TGTGCCAGCAGTTCCCATGACGGATATGGCTACACCTTC.

This clone turned up a few times. The gene calls are TRBV7-9 and TRBJ2-1; 11 bases are a match to TRBD2. The V and J ends lost 3 bases and 6 bases, in that order; junction bases with no gene match: 4. Germline V gene data show CDR1 as SEHNR and CDR2 as FQNEAQ (reference sequence). CDR3 size: 15 residues. The CDR3 is CASSFHGLAGNEQFF. CDR3 DNA: TGTGCCAGCAGCTTTCACGGACTAGCGGGCAATGAGCAGTTCTTC.